This T cell receptor beta chain was captured in a study of long-term antiretroviral therapy in people with HIV. Post-ART PBMC samples numbered at least two per donor, and pre-ART ones at least one. At the survey level, the v3.0 immunoSEQ assay was run. A target of 40,000-50,000 T-cell genomes per sample was set for sequencing. Produced via immunoSEQ multiplex PCR; TCRdb's table is partial and in-frame only. The table lists approximately 20,000 clones, 70% to 85% of them singletons. Trimming shortened V by 1 base and J by 7 bases, and 13 bases separated the two germline ends. This CDR3 has 15 amino acids. In germline, CDR1 is SGHDN, CDR2 FVKESK.

This TCR derives from a man between 18 and 29 years old with HIV. This chain joins TRBV14 and TRBJ2-2; D might be TRBD2 (5 bases). The input for sequencing was unsorted PBMCs, taken 0.9 years after starting antiretroviral therapy. The CDR3 DNA reads as TGTGCCAGCAGCCAAGGTCGGCTAGCATTCGGGGAGCTGTTTTTT. This sequence encodes CASSQGRLAFGELFF.